This passage covers 27 T cell receptor beta chains from one sample sequenced in a study of OX40 agonist ivuxolimab in advanced cancers. The assay was immunoSEQ multiplex PCR, and TCRdb's table has in-frame clones only and misses some. The sample has some 140,000 clones; 90% are singletons. Sequencing used CD4+ or CD8+ T cells sorted from blood, obtained in a trial of the OX40 agonist ivuxolimab. Receptor source: an adult with an advanced solid tumor such as melanoma, head and neck, liver or kidney cancer.

V gene TRBV27 combines with J gene TRBJ2-1; the D is unclear. This CDR3 is 14 amino acids long. Per the germline V gene, CDR1 is MNHEY and CDR2 is SMNVEV (reference sequence). Deletions cut 1 base from V and 5 bases from J, with 9 bases between. CDR3 sequence reads: CASSLFLQHNEQFF. The DNA for the CDR3 is TGTGCCAGCAGTTTATTCTTACAGCACAATGAGCAGTTCTTC.

V gene TRBV7-9 combines with J gene TRBJ2-5; 7 positions agree with TRBD1. The CDR3 covers 15 residues. Germline V CDR1 and CDR2: SEHNR, FQNEAQ (reference sequence). V lost 6 bases, J lost 5 bases, and 12 bases stayed unmatched. CDR3 sequence reads: CASRDGTAGHETQYF. For the CDR3, the DNA is TGTGCCAGCAGAGATGGGACAGCAGGGCACGAGACCCAGTACTTC.

V usage is TRBV5-4 and J usage is TRBJ1-4; 8 nucleotides match TRBD1. Germline V gene sequence: CDR1 SGHNT, CDR2 YYREEE (reference sequence). The CDR3 length is 16 residues. Trimming cost V 4 bases and J 4 bases; bases outside gene matches: 9. The CDR3 sequence is CASSHGQGHNNEKLFF. Written as DNA, the CDR3 is TGTGCCAGCAGCCATGGACAGGGTCACAATAATGAAAAACTGTTTTTT.

This sequence joins TRBV18 and TRBJ1-1; D unresolved. The germline V gene encodes CDR1 KGHSH and CDR2 LQKENI. This CDR3 has 12 amino acids. The V end was cut by 3 bases, the J end by 5 bases, with 7 bases between. CDR3 sequence reads: CASSPDITEAFF. As DNA, the CDR3 is TGTGCCAGCTCACCCGACATAACTGAAGCTTTCTTT.

The chain employs TRBV18 and TRBJ2-3; D gene uncertain. The length of the CDR3 is 11 residues. With 2 bases removed from V and 5 bases from J, the gap between germline ends came to 2 bases. The V gene's germline CDR1 is KGHSH and CDR2 LQKENI. The chain's CDR3 is CASSPKDTQYF. In nucleotides, the CDR3 is TGTGCCAGCTCACCAAAAGATACGCAGTATTTT.

The chain couples TRBV5-1 to TRBJ1-1; D unresolved. V was shortened by 0 bases and J by 1 base, with 10 bases between the two germline ends. The length of the CDR3 is 15 residues. CDR1 SGHRS and CDR2 YFSETQ come from the germline V gene. The CDR3: CASSLDLDPNTEAFF. The CDR3 nucleotides read TGCGCCAGCAGCTTGGATCTAGACCCGAACACTGAAGCTTTCTTT.

This chain uses TRBV19 with TRBJ2-5; TRBD1 might be the D (6 bases). CDR3 size: 14 residues. V lost 4 bases and J 3 bases, leaving 12 bases between the germline ends. The V gene's germline CDR1 is LNHDA and CDR2 SQIVND (reference sequence). This chain's CDR3 is CASSKQGNEETQYF. The DNA of the CDR3 is TGTGCCAGTAGTAAACAGGGAAATGAAGAGACCCAGTACTTC.

The V gene is TRBV19, the J gene TRBJ1-3; D is possibly TRBD1 (5 bases). The CDR3 loop spans 16 amino acids. The V gene's germline CDR1 is LNHDA and CDR2 SQIVND (reference sequence). The V end was cut by 5 bases, the J end by 8 bases, with 22 bases between. CDR3 loop: CASSPGTSRAVDTIYF. DNA of the CDR3: TGTGCCAGTAGTCCGGGGACCTCGCGGGCGGTGGACACCATATATTTT.

The chain couples TRBV5-4 to TRBJ1-2; D might be TRBD1 (5 bases). The CDR3 is 15 residues long. Germline V CDR1 and CDR2: SGHNT, YYREEE (reference sequence). Trimming shortened V by 4 bases and J by 0 bases, and 13 bases separated the two germline ends. As DNA, the CDR3 is TGTGCCAGCAGCCCAGCCCCAGGGCCTAACTATGGCTACACCTTC. It is translated as CASSPAPGPNYGYTF.

The gene calls are TRBV7-9 and TRBJ1-1; 8 bases fit TRBD1. Germline-derived CDR1 and CDR2 are SEHNR and FQNEAQ (reference sequence). Trimming removed 6 bases from V and 0 bases from J; junction bases left unmatched: 6. The CDR3 runs 15 residues. This CDR3 reads CASRGQATMNTEAFF. The CDR3 bases are TGTGCCAGCAGGGGACAGGCCACCATGAACACTGAAGCTTTCTTT. Full variable domain (rest looked up from reference TRBV7-9 and TRBJ1-1): DTGVSQNPRHKITKRGQNVTFRCDPISEHNRLYWYRQTLGQGPEFLTYFQNEAQLEKSRLLSDRFSAERPKGSFSTLEIQRTEQGDSAMYLCASRGQATMNTEAFFGQGTRLTVV.

The chain links TRBV6-5 to TRBJ2-5; TRBD1 matches at 8 bases. Germline V lookup: CDR1 MNHEY, CDR2 SVGAGI. The length of the CDR3 is 14 residues. V dropped 6 bases and J dropped 7; count of bases not matched to a gene: 10. CDR3 nucleotides: TGTGCCAGCAGAGACGGACAGGGAGCAGTGACCCAGTACTTC. Translation gives CASRDGQGAVTQYF.

This rearrangement joins TRBV11-2 to TRBJ1-1, with 12 bases aligning to TRBD1. Germline V gene data show CDR1 as SGHAT and CDR2 as FQNNGV. The CDR3 has 15 residues. The ends lost 4 bases at V and 3 bases at J; junction bases unmatched: 3. The DNA of the CDR3 is TGTGCCAGCAGCTCCCGGGACAGGGGGCACACTGAAGCTTTCTTT. Its translation is CASSSRDRGHTEAFF.

The chain links TRBV5-1 to TRBJ1-5; 9 nucleotides match TRBD1. V was clipped by 4 bases and J by 4 bases; unmatched bases: 6. Germline-derived CDR1 and CDR2 are SGHRS and YFSETQ. This CDR3 spans 15 amino acids. The CDR3 nucleotides are TGCGCCAGCAGCCCGCTAGGGACAGGGAATCAGCCCCAGCATTTT. This translates into CASSPLGTGNQPQHF. Variable domain in full (rest from reference TRBV5-1 and TRBJ1-5): KAGVTQTPRYLIKTRGQQVTLSCSPISGHRSVSWYQQTPGQGLQFLFEYFSETQRNKGNFPGRFSGRQFSNSRSEMNVSTLELGDSALYLCASSPLGTGNQPQHFGDGTRLSIL.

The chain joins TRBV7-3 to TRBJ2-5, with TRBD2 matching over 11 bases. CDR3 length equals 15 residues. CDR1 is SGHTA and CDR2 is FQGTGA in the germline V gene. J lost 4 bases, V lost 5 bases, and 6 bases had no gene match. This CDR3 reads CASSRSGRGGETQYF. CDR3 coding DNA: TGTGCCAGCAGCCGTAGCGGGAGGGGAGGAGAGACCCAGTACTTC.

This clone was seen once. The chain employs TRBV5-4 and TRBJ2-7; TRBD2 aligns across 8 bases. V gave up 6 bases and J gave up 0 bases; unmatched junction bases: 5. CDR1 SGHNT and CDR2 YYREEE come from the germline V gene (reference sequence). The CDR3 is 14 amino acids. The CDR3: CASTTGLGSYEQYF. The CDR3 coding sequence is TGTGCCAGCACCACGGGACTAGGCTCCTACGAGCAGTACTTC.

This chain links TRBV11-2 with TRBJ2-7, with 9 bases matching TRBD1. The CDR3 spans 15 residues. J gave up 3 bases and V 1 base, and 4 bases lay outside the gene matches. Germline V lookup: CDR1 SGHAT, CDR2 FQNNGV. In DNA form, the CDR3 reads TGTGCCAGCAGCTTAGGGGGACAGGGATACTACGAGCAGTACTTC. Its protein is CASSLGGQGYYEQYF.

The J gene is TRBJ1-3, the V gene TRBV28; no definite D call. Germline assignment: CDR1 MDHEN and CDR2 SYDVKM. Trimming left V 4 bases short and J 2 bases short, with 15 bases between. The CDR3 has 16 residues. As DNA, the CDR3 is TGTGCCAGCAGTTCTGTCGCATTGGGTGCTGGAAACACCATATATTTT. Translated, it gives CASSSVALGAGNTIYF.

On this clone: The sample contains more than one DNA sequence encoding this CDR3. The CDR3, as DNA: TGTGCCAGCAGCCTTTCGGACGGAGGGTACGAGCAGTACTTC. Protein: CASSLSDGGYEQYF. V usage is TRBV11-2 and J usage is TRBJ2-7, with D possibly matching TRBD2 (6 bases). The germline V and J ends were trimmed by 5 bases and 4 bases, with 15 bases remaining between them. Germline V CDR1 and CDR2: SGHAT, FQNNGV. There are 14 residues in the CDR3.

This clone was detected only once. The chain links TRBV5-1 to TRBJ2-7, with D possibly TRBD2 on 5 matching bases. In germline, CDR1 is SGHRS, CDR2 YFSETQ. There are 12 residues in the CDR3. The V gene lost 4 bases and the J gene lost 7 bases, with 12 bases spanning the gap. Written as DNA, the CDR3 is TGCGCCAGCAGCGCCCTGACTACGGAGCAGTACTTC. It specifies CASSALTTEQYF.

This clone has only a few counts. V usage is TRBV9 and J usage is TRBJ1-1; D not certain. The CDR3 is made up of 13 amino acids. V gave up 10 bases and J gave up 1 base, with 14 bases separating them. Germline-derived CDR1 and CDR2 are SGDLS and YYNGEE. DNA of the CDR3: TGTGCCTCCTCGATCTCATGGAACACTGAAGCTTTCTTT. Protein: CASSISWNTEAFF.

The rearrangement uses TRBV9 and TRBJ1-5; D ambiguous. V was pared by 3 bases and J by 7 bases, with 11 bases between. This CDR3 comprises 13 residues. Germline V lookup: CDR1 SGDLS, CDR2 YYNGEE. As DNA, the CDR3 is TGTGCCAGCAGCGACCTAGTCGGGCAGCCCCAGCATTTT. It is translated as CASSDLVGQPQHF. Filled out from reference TRBV9 and TRBJ1-5, the complete variable domain reads DSGVTQTPKHLITATGQRVTLRCSPRSGDLSVYWYQQSLDQGLQFLIQYYNGEERAKGNILERFSAQQFPDLHSELNLSSLELGDSALYFCASSDLVGQPQHFGDGTRLSIL.

The chain recombines TRBV7-2 with TRBJ2-7, with unresolved D. CDR1 and CDR2 from the germline V gene are SGHTA and FQGNSA. The CDR3 is 14 amino acids. V dropped 1 base and J dropped 3 bases, with 10 bases sitting between them. The CDR3: CASSLGDTYYEQYF. CDR3 coding DNA: TGTGCCAGCAGCTTAGGCGACACATACTACGAGCAGTACTTC.

Worth noting for this clone: Distinct nucleotide sequences in the sample also encode this CDR3. The V and J genes are TRBV7-3 and TRBJ2-1, with D possibly matching TRBD2 (5 bases). V lost 5 bases and J 7 bases, leaving 9 bases between the germline ends. Germline CDR1 SGHTA, CDR2 FQGTGA. The CDR3 consists of 12 residues. CDR3 sequence (DNA): TGTGCCAGCAGCCCGGGAAGAAATGAGCAGTTCTTC. Encoded protein: CASSPGRNEQFF.

V and J are TRBV28 and TRBJ1-1; D gene uncertain. V dropped 5 bases and J dropped 8 bases, with 12 bases sitting between them. The CDR3 covers 12 residues. Germline assignment: CDR1 MDHEN and CDR2 SYDVKM. The CDR3 region has the DNA TGTGCCAGCAGTGCCCTAGAGCCCGAAGCTTTCTTT. This sequence encodes CASSALEPEAFF.

The chain employs TRBV9 and TRBJ1-5; TRBD1 matches 8 bases. This CDR3 region has 14 residues. Germline V lookup: CDR1 SGDLS, CDR2 YYNGEE. V shed 3 bases, J shed 5 bases, and the junction held 4 bases outside the gene matches. In nucleotides, the CDR3 is TGTGCCAGCAGCGAGCAGGGGGCATATCAGCCCCAGCATTTT. This sequence encodes CASSEQGAYQPQHF. Looking up the rest from reference TRBV9 and TRBJ1-5 gives the full variable domain: DSGVTQTPKHLITATGQRVTLRCSPRSGDLSVYWYQQSLDQGLQFLIQYYNGEERAKGNILERFSAQQFPDLHSELNLSSLELGDSALYFCASSEQGAYQPQHFGDGTRLSIL.

This chain connects TRBV19 to TRBJ1-5; D gene ambiguous. The CDR3 runs 15 residues. The V gene's germline CDR1 is LNHDA and CDR2 SQIVND (reference sequence). V was trimmed by 3 bases and J by 5 bases, leaving 14 bases between them. This chain's CDR3 is CASSIVTHSDQPQHF. DNA of the CDR3: TGTGCCAGTAGTATTGTGACACACTCGGATCAGCCCCAGCATTTT.

The V call is TRBV4-3, the J call TRBJ1-1; D is undetermined. Trimming removed 0 bases at V and 1 base at J, with 9 bases between. CDR3 length: 15 residues. CDR1 LGHNA and CDR2 YSLEER come from the germline V gene. CDR3 region: CASSQDLGANTEAFF. For the CDR3, the DNA is TGCGCCAGCAGCCAAGATTTAGGAGCGAACACTGAAGCTTTCTTT.